These 23 T cell receptor beta chains came from one sample sequenced in a study of blood T cell repertoires in COVID-19. The repertoire was sequenced with immunoSEQ multiplex PCR; TCRdb's copy has only in-frame clones and lacks some. The sample consists of fewer than 500,000 clones, roughly 90% of them appearing once. What was sequenced was PBMCs or T cells enriched from blood (not recorded which). These receptors originate from a woman in her thirties with acute COVID-19.

The V call is TRBV4-3, the J call TRBJ1-2; D not resolved. The CDR3 totals 17 residues. V lost 0 bases and J 7 bases, leaving 21 bases between the germline ends. Germline assignment: CDR1 LGHNA and CDR2 YSLEER. The CDR3 DNA follows: TGCGCCAGCAGCCAAGAGGTAGCGTCTTCGATGCCGGGTGGCTACACCTTC. Protein sequence: CASSQEVASSMPGGYTF.

V gene TRBV28 combines with J gene TRBJ1-4; TRBD1 matches 7 bases. V lost 5 bases, J lost 4 bases, and 7 bases stayed unmatched. Germline values: CDR1 MDHEN, CDR2 SYDVKM. There are 15 residues in the CDR3. The CDR3 nucleotides are TGTGCCAGCAGTATTGACAGGGCGGGTAATGAAAAACTGTTTTTT. Amino acid sequence: CASSIDRAGNEKLFF.

This chain connects TRBV9 to TRBJ1-2; 7 bases line up with TRBD1. Germline values: CDR1 SGDLS, CDR2 YYNGEE. The CDR3 extends over 14 amino acids. V trimming: 6 bases; J trimming: 4 bases; junction bases outside the gene matches: 9. The CDR3 DNA follows: TGTGCCAGCACCCGTTCCGGGACAGTCTATGGCTACACCTTC. Translation: CASTRSGTVYGYTF.

The chain is built from TRBV12-3 or TRBV12-4 and TRBJ2-3, with 8 bases that match TRBD2. V dropped 6 bases and J dropped 1; count of bases not matched to a gene: 0. This CDR3 is built from 13 residues. The CDR3 DNA follows: TGTGCCAGCAGGACTAGCGGCACAGATACGCAGTATTTT. It encodes CASRTSGTDTQYF.

This chain uses TRBV7-9 with TRBJ2-3; maybe TRBD2 (6 bases). This CDR3 comprises 15 residues. Trimming stripped 5 bases from V and 1 base from J, with 13 bases between. CDR1 and CDR2 from the germline V gene are SEHNR and FQNEAQ (reference sequence). CDR3: CASSPRLGGTDTQYF. In DNA, the CDR3 is TGTGCCAGCAGCCCGAGACTAGGGGGCACAGATACGCAGTATTTT.

The V and J genes are TRBV9 and TRBJ1-4, with a tentative D call TRBD1 (5 bases). Per germline, CDR1 SGDLS and CDR2 YYNGEE. V was pared by 3 bases and J by 0 bases, with 15 bases between. This CDR3 contains 17 residues. The CDR3 region has the DNA TGTGCCAGCAGCGCACCCACGACAGAACCAACTAATGAAAAACTGTTTTTT. Its translation: CASSAPTTEPTNEKLFF.

V gene TRBV9 combines with J gene TRBJ1-3; D is ambiguous. Trimming took 1 base from V and 0 from J, leaving 11 bases between them. CDR1 and CDR2 from the germline V gene are SGDLS and YYNGEE. The CDR3 is 16 residues long. CDR3 loop: CASSVYGSFSGNTIYF. CDR3 in DNA: TGTGCCAGCAGCGTATATGGGAGCTTCTCTGGAAACACCATATATTTT.

V and J are TRBV7-8 and TRBJ1-6; D not resolved. The CDR3 has 21 amino acids. V lost 2 bases and J 0 bases, leaving 23 bases between the germline ends. Germline V gene lookup returns CDR1 SGHVS and CDR2 FQNEAQ. CDR3 residues: CASSLFMSRPGRSSYNSPLHF. The CDR3 DNA sequence: TGTGCCAGCAGCTTATTTATGAGTCGACCGGGAAGGAGCTCCTATAATTCACCCCTCCACTTT.

Regarding this clone: Other DNA sequences in this specimen translate into the identical CDR3. The chain carries TRBV27 and TRBJ1-5; D is uncertain. This CDR3 contains 14 residues. Germline CDR1 reads MNHEY; CDR2 reads SMNVEV (reference sequence). V was trimmed by 5 bases and J by 4 bases, leaving 12 bases between them. The CDR3 bases are TGTGCCAGCAGTCTAAGAGGCGGGAATCAGCCCCAGCATTTT. Its translation is CASSLRGGNQPQHF.

This chain uses TRBV6-5 with TRBJ2-7, with D perhaps matching TRBD1 (5 bases). Germline V gene sequence: CDR1 MNHEY, CDR2 SVGAGI. The CDR3 contains 15 residues. V lost 6 bases, J lost 1 base, and 16 bases lay in between. CDR3 loop: CASSPDRIQSYEQYF. The CDR3 DNA follows: TGTGCCAGCAGCCCAGACAGAATTCAATCCTACGAGCAGTACTTC.

This clone was detected a few times. V and J are TRBV7-9 and TRBJ1-6; D call uncertain. The germline V and J ends were trimmed by 3 bases and 4 bases, with 10 bases remaining between them. This CDR3 has 15 residues. CDR1 and CDR2 (germline): SEHNR, FQNEAQ (reference sequence). CDR3 sequence reads: CASSFTREYNSPLHF. CDR3 in DNA: TGTGCCAGCAGCTTCACCCGGGAATATAATTCACCCCTCCACTTT.

The chain is built from TRBV7-6 and TRBJ2-7; weak D call: TRBD2 (6 bases). The CDR3 runs to 13 residues. Trimming cost V 5 bases and J 6 bases, with 14 bases left between them. The germline CDR1 and CDR2 sequences are SGHVS and FNYEAQ. The CDR3 spells CASSINGGSEQYF. The CDR3 DNA is TGTGCCAGCAGCATAAATGGGGGGTCCGAGCAGTACTTC.

The rearrangement uses TRBV7-3 and TRBJ1-6; maybe TRBD1 (6 bases). CDR1 SGHTA and CDR2 FQGTGA come from the germline V gene. The germline V and J ends were trimmed by 5 bases and 5 bases, with 10 bases remaining between them. This CDR3 has 14 residues. This CDR3 reads CASSLQGDNSPLHF. Here the CDR3 DNA reads TGTGCCAGCAGCCTACAGGGAGATAATTCACCCCTCCACTTT.

The rearrangement links TRBV29-1 to TRBJ1-1; D is uncertain. Germline V lookup: CDR1 SQVTM, CDR2 ANQGSEA. V lost 1 base, J lost 4 bases, and 4 bases lay in between. This CDR3 region has 11 residues. CDR3 in amino acids: CSVEGATEAFF. The CDR3 coding sequence is TGCAGCGTTGAAGGAGCCACTGAAGCTTTCTTT.

The rearrangement uses TRBV18 and TRBJ1-1; D not certain. This CDR3 has 15 amino acids. Trimming took off 0 bases at V and 0 bases at J, with 8 bases between the two ends. Germline CDR1 reads KGHSH; CDR2 reads LQKENI. CDR3: CASSPPLGLNTEAFF. For the CDR3, the DNA is TGTGCCAGCTCACCACCCCTGGGCTTGAACACTGAAGCTTTCTTT.

The chain is built from TRBV5-6 and TRBJ2-1; 16 bases fit TRBD2. From germline, CDR1 is SGHDT and CDR2 YYEEEE. This CDR3 spans 17 amino acids. After removal of 4 bases from V and 9 bases from J, the junction contained 10 bases not matched to a gene. The CDR3, as DNA: TGTGCCAGCAGCCGCCTGGGACTAGCGGGGGGGCCCGTTGAGCAGTTCTTC. As protein: CASSRLGLAGGPVEQFF.

This clone came up once. The chain employs TRBV2 and TRBJ2-1, with 10 bases lining up with TRBD2. V was pared by 6 bases and J by 5 bases, with 7 bases of the junction left unmatched. The CDR3 is made up of 15 amino acids. From germline, CDR1 is SNHLY and CDR2 FYNNEI. CDR3 sequence: CASRVLAGGHNEQFF. The CDR3, as DNA: TGTGCCAGCAGGGTTTTAGCGGGGGGCCACAATGAGCAGTTCTTC.

The gene calls are TRBV30 and TRBJ1-5; 10 positions match TRBD1. Germline-derived CDR1 and CDR2 are GTSNPN and SVGIG (reference sequence). This CDR3 comprises 16 residues. V lost 0 bases, J lost 1 base, and 3 bases stayed unmatched. CDR3 DNA: TGTGCCTGGAGTGTACGGACAGGGGGGAGCAATCAGCCCCAGCATTTT. Its translation: CAWSVRTGGSNQPQHF.

The gene calls are TRBV7-9 and TRBJ2-7, with D perhaps matching TRBD2 (5 bases). With 3 bases removed from V and 5 bases from J, the gap between germline ends came to 8 bases. Germline V gene lookup returns CDR1 SEHNR and CDR2 FQNEAQ (reference sequence). This CDR3 contains 12 residues. For the CDR3, the DNA is TGTGCCAGCAGCTTTCTGGGAGACGAGCAGTACTTC. The encoded protein is CASSFLGDEQYF.

The chain recombines TRBV3-1 (or the pseudogene TRBV3-2) with TRBJ2-2, with a weak D call TRBD1 (6 bases). CDR1 is LGHDT, CDR2 YNNKEL, per germline (reference sequence). The V and J ends lost 6 bases and 4 bases respectively, with 15 bases between them. The CDR3 loop spans 15 amino acids. DNA for the CDR3: TGTGCCAGCAGTATAAGGGGGTCCAGCACCGGGGAGCTGTTTTTT. Translation: CASSIRGSSTGELFF.

The V and J genes are TRBV27 and TRBJ1-5, with 7 bases aligning to TRBD1. Unmatched junction bases numbered 4, after V lost 5 bases and J lost 3 bases. Germline CDR1 MNHEY, CDR2 SMNVEV (reference sequence). CDR3 size: 14 residues. CDR3 region: CASSPGTDNQPQHF. The CDR3, as DNA: TGTGCCAGCAGTCCCGGGACAGACAATCAGCCCCAGCATTTT.

The chain is built from TRBV2 and TRBJ2-1; D possibly corresponds to TRBD2 (5 bases). The CDR3 totals 14 residues. Germline loops: CDR1 SNHLY, CDR2 FYNNEI. Trimming took off 0 bases at V and 8 bases at J, with 11 bases between the two ends. Here the CDR3 DNA reads TGTGCCAGCAGTGAAGCTGGTCTAGCACATGAGCAGTTCTTC. Translation gives CASSEAGLAHEQFF.

In its sample, this clone was seen once. The chain joins TRBV6-4 to TRBJ2-1; D perhaps matches TRBD2 (5 bases). The CDR3 runs to 17 residues. Trimming took off 3 bases at V and 1 base at J, with 16 bases between the two ends. Looked up from germline, CDR1 is MRHNA and CDR2 is SNTAGT. CDR3 nucleotide sequence: TGTGCCAGCAGTGAGGTTTCAGGCCTAGCTTCCTACAATGAGCAGTTCTTC. Amino acid sequence: CASSEVSGLASYNEQFF.